The entry that follows covers one T cell receptor (beta chain) sequence. No antigen is known for it. Base-call qualities are not available, and no considerably larger clone is one nucleotide away. This record comes from a study of tumor and adjacent non-tumor tissue in lung cancer (dated by TCRdb to 2017 to 2018). About the study as a whole: By cancer type, the cohort comprised 12 adenocarcinoma patients, a couple of squamous cell carcinoma patients and 1 small cell lung cancer patient. The study compared bulk TCRbeta repertoires from lung tumor tissue and matched distant non-tumor lung tissue of around 14 lung cancer patients. The approximately 15 enrolled patients, of whom approximately ten were men and 5 were women, were aged about 31 to 76 years and were diagnosed with TNM stage I to III disease. A total of some 130,000,000 productive TCRbeta reads were generated by sequencing, corresponding to an average of around 4 million reads per sample. TCRbeta CDR3 sequencing was performed on 30 to 35 paired specimens, with one tumor sample and one normal lung sample collected per patient. Results the study describes overall, beyond this receptor: The cohort had only 15 or so patients, and the authors noted that larger samples and more detailed clinical data are needed. In normal lung, the top 100 clones accounted for a significantly larger cumulative share of the repertoire than in tumor tissue. Neither the sequencing platform nor unique molecular identifiers are mentioned in the methods. Peripheral blood was not sequenced, so blood TCRbeta repertoires were not examined in the lung cancer patients of the study. TCR diversity (inverse Simpson) was significantly higher in tumor than in normal lung tissue (about 400 vs 150, P = 0.0075, Mann-Whitney U test). TCR diversity was significantly higher in younger patients, and greater tumor TCR diversity was associated with shorter overall survival and shorter disease-free survival.

To prepare the library, multiplex PCR was applied. The sequencer listed for this sample is Illumina HiSeq 2500. TCRbeta libraries were constructed through three rounds of nested PCR with primers (Table S4) according to protocols modified from ARM-PCR. Before sequencing, PCR products of 200-500 bp were cut from the gel and purified using the QIAquick gel extraction kit. As for how the authors treated the data: Reads were cleaned with Trimmomatic, merged with FLASH into complete CDR3 sequences, and assigned to V(D)J germline segments with MiTCR. VDJtools was used to compute clonal diversity as the inverse Simpson's index. A read counted as productive if the sequence was in-frame and lacked a premature stop codon. Using fastp at Q25 and MiXCR, TCRdb reprocessed the public reads and kept productive beta chains. Merged by CDR3 protein, the rows form single entries marked with the most common genes and DNA. None of the V and J calls come from the authors' own analysis; TCRdb made them. This sample holds 60,000 to 100,000 distinct CDR3 sequences; around 80% were observed only once. The top ten clones comprise approximately 40% of the sample.

Bulk unsorted tissue served as the source for RNA extraction, and RNA quality was assessed using a NanoDrop ND-1000 and an Agilent 2100. For the normal lung samples, distant non-tumor tissue was collected more than 3 cm away from the tumor edge. The donors were newly diagnosed lung cancer patients admitted for thoracic surgery in China from August to November 2014 who had not received prior chemotherapy. Patients who had received previous radiotherapy or chemotherapy, or who had another concurrent cancer, were excluded from the study. Surgical tissue pieces of 1-2 cm3 were preserved in RNAlater solution and were kept at -80 degrees C until use. Inclusive of the bounding cysteine and phenylalanine, the CDR3 is 13 residues long. Of all the DNA, just the CDR3 is kept, 39 bases in frame from base 1. The junction shows trimming of 9 bases on V and 3 bases on J, plus 14 bases between the germline ends.

The chain is made from TRBV12-3 or TRBV12-4 and TRBJ1-1, with no reliable assignment of the D segment. The clonotype was recovered from a man between 65 and 85 years old with non-small cell lung cancer. Sample: distant non-tumor lung tissue. The bases are TGTGCCAGAAGTGACGAGCTATACACTGAAGCTTTCTTT. This encodes CARSDELYTEAFF.